This TCR beta chain is from a study of cytomegalovirus exposure and HLA in healthy donors. TCRdb keeps only in-frame clones here, not all; method: immunoSEQ multiplex PCR. This sample has 85,000 to 120,000 clones, with about 95% found just once. The CDR3 length is 15 residues. V dropped 4 bases and J dropped 4; count of bases not matched to a gene: 8. The germline gives CDR1 MGHRA, CDR2 YSYEKL. V is TRBV4-1 and J is TRBJ2-3; 7 positions agree with TRBD1. Sequencing was performed on PBMCs. This clonotype was sampled from a woman between 18 and 30 years old in good health and CMV-seronegative. The CDR3 reads CASSPTGELADTQYF. As DNA, the CDR3 is TGCGCCAGCAGCCCAACAGGGGAACTAGCAGATACGCAGTATTTT.